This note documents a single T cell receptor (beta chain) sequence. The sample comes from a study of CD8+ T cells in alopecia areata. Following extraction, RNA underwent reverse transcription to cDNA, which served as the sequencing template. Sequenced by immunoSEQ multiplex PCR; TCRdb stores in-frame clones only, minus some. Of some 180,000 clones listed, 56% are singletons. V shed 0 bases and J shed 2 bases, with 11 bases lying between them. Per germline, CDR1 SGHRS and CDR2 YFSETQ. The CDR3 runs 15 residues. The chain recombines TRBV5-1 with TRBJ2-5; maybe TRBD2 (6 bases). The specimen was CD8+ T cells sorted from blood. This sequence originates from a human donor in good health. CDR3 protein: CASSLEGLTQETQYF. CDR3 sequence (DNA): TGCGCCAGCAGCTTGGAAGGACTAACACAAGAGACCCAGTACTTC. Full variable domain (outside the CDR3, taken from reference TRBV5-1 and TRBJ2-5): KAGVTQTPRYLIKTRGQQVTLSCSPISGHRSVSWYQQTPGQGLQFLFEYFSETQRNKGNFPGRFSGRQFSNSRSEMNVSTLELGDSALYLCASSLEGLTQETQYFGPGTRLLVL.